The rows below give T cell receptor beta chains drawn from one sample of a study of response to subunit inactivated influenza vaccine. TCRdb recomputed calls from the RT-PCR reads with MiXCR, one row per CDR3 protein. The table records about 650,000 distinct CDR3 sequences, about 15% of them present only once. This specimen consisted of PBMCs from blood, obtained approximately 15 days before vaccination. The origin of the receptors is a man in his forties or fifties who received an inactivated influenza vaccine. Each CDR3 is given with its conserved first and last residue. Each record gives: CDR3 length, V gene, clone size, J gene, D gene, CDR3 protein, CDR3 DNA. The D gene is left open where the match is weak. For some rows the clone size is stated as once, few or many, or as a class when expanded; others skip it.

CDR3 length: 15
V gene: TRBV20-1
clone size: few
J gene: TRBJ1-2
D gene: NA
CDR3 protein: CSARDRLAFNYGYTF
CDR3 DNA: TGCAGTGCTAGAGATCGGTTAGCGTTTAACTATGGCTACACCTTC

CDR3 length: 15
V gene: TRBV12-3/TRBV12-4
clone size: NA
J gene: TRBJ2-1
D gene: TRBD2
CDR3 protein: CASSSNSGRPNEQFF
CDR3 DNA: TGTGCCAGCAGCTCTAATAGCGGGAGGCCCAATGAGCAGTTCTTC

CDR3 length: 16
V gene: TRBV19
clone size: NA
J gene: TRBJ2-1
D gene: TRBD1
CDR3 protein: CASSVTGTGGINEQFF
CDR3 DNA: TGTGCCAGTAGTGTAACCGGGACAGGGGGAATCAATGAGCAGTTCTTC

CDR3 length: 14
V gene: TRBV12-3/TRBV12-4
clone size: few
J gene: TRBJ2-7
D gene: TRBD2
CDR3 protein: CASSSTSGSPEQYF
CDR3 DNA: TGTGCCAGCAGTTCAACTAGCGGGAGCCCCGAGCAGTACTTC

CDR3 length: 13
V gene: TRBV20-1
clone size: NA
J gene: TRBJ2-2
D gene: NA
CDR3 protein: CSAVGGPTGELFF
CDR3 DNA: TGCAGTGCAGTCGGAGGGCCCACCGGGGAGCTGTTTTTT

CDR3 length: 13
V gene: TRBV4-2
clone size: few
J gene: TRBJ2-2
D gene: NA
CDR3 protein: CASSQDSQGGLFF
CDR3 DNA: TGTGCCAGCAGCCAAGATTCACAGGGTGGGCTGTTTTTT

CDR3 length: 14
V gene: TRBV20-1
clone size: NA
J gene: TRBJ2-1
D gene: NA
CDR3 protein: CSASPTSTYNEQFF
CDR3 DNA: TGCAGTGCTAGTCCCACCAGTACCTACAATGAGCAGTTCTTC

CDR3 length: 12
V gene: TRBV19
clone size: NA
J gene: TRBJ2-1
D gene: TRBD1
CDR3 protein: CATTPGQGVQFF
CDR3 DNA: TGTGCCACTACACCAGGACAGGGGGTTCAGTTCTTC

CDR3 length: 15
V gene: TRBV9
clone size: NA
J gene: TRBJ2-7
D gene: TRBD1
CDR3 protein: CASSGGTVFSYEQYF
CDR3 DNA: TGTGCCAGCAGCGGGGGGACAGTCTTCTCCTACGAGCAGTACTTC

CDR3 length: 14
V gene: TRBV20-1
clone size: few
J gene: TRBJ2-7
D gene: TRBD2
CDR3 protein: CSAARTSGKREQYF
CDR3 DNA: TGCAGTGCCGCGAGGACTAGCGGGAAACGCGAGCAGTACTTC